This record looks at one T cell receptor beta chain sequence and its context. Only one count was recorded for this clone. This clone's antigen is unknown. No clone much larger than this one lies a single base away; base qualities are absent. In the paper's terms, the time point label means: baseline before first vaccination. Samples from vaccinated people were obtained from the UK trials COV001 and COV002, which included a single-blind randomized controlled phase 2/3 trial of AZD1222 (ChAdOx1 nCoV-19) in healthy adults. Trial participant PBMC samples were collected at day 0 and day 28 after the second dose for TCRbeta chain sequencing. V is reduced by 5 bases and J by 4 bases, leaving a spacing of 14 bases between them. Via the germline V gene (reference sequence), CDR1 is SEHNR and CDR2 FQNEAQ. The cysteine opens and the phenylalanine closes a CDR3 of 14 amino acids. Of all the DNA, just the CDR3 is kept, 42 bases in frame from base 1.

The entry originates in a study of T cell responses to AZD1222 COVID-19 vaccine (dated by TCRdb to about 2021). Background for the entire study: AZD1222 recipients given second doses at about 4 weeks or at about 12 weeks were pooled, since spike-specific TCR depth and breadth were not found to differ between the two schedules. Trial participants were enrolled into age subgroups of 18-55, 56-69 and 70-plus years, which contained 148, 28 and 57 TCR-sequenced participants, respectively. A total of 233 trial participants underwent TCR sequencing, of whom more than 200 had received two doses of AZD1222 and around 26 had received two doses of the MenACWY control vaccine. General conclusions and limits of the study: Because no day 14 peak-response samples were available, the repertoires could be characterized only after the peak T cell response. Vaccine-associated CD4 TCRs spanned the whole spike protein, with dominant responses in regions 160-218 and 743-854. Nearly half of unique spike-specific TCRs reportedly recognized epitopes outside regions mutated in the B.1.351 and B.1.1.7 variants. The 56-69-year group was small, and its depth increase did not reach significance, likely because of low power. Most participants were white British and females outnumbered males, and the authors suggested that clonal diversity may have been underestimated. Only six or seven AZD1222 recipients were SARS-CoV-2 seropositive at baseline, limiting conclusions about previously exposed vaccinees. A significant rise in spike-specific TCR breadth and depth was observed after two AZD1222 doses relative to day 0 and relative to MenACWY recipients.

The CDR3 regions of human TCRbeta chains were analyzed by immunosequencing. Per the original workflow: Repertoire TCRs were matched against a reference library of SARS-CoV-2-specific TCRs generated with the MIRA antigen-specificity platform. Breadth was defined as the fraction of unique TCRs that were SARS-CoV-2-associated. Depth was defined as the fraction of total T cells that were SARS-CoV-2-associated. Using the MIRA data, each spike-specific TCR was mapped to the spike region that the TCR reacts to and placed in a CD4 or CD8 class. Log10-transformed breadth and depth values were compared by one-way ANOVA with Sidak's multiple comparisons tests. The clones in this table, taken by TCRdb from immuneACCESS, are in-frame only. Not every clone is retained; where verified, under half of the shortfall comes from an unresolved V gene, and the cause of the rest is unknown. The V and J calls and clone size are taken from that table; D and trimming were inferred from the DNA. The sample table shows 100,000 to 150,000 clones, and 90% to 95% are seen once. Of the sample, over 6.5% is held by the ten largest clones.

This sequence was found in an adult in good health. The sequencing used peripheral blood, collected on day 0 of AZD1222 vaccination. This chain is built from TRBV7-9 and TRBJ1-1; D gene: possibly TRBD1, on 6 matching bases. The CDR3 in this case is CASSPPGAITEAFF. The DNA reads as follows: TGTGCCAGCAGCCCGCCGGGGGCCATCACTGAAGCTTTCTTT. Reference TRBV7-9 and TRBJ1-1 proteins supply the regions before and after the CDR3; the full variable domain is: DTGVSQNPRHKITKRGQNVTFRCDPISEHNRLYWYRQTLGQGPEFLTYFQNEAQLEKSRLLSDRFSAERPKGSFSTLEIQRTEQGDSAMYLCASSPPGAITEAFFGQGTRLTVV.